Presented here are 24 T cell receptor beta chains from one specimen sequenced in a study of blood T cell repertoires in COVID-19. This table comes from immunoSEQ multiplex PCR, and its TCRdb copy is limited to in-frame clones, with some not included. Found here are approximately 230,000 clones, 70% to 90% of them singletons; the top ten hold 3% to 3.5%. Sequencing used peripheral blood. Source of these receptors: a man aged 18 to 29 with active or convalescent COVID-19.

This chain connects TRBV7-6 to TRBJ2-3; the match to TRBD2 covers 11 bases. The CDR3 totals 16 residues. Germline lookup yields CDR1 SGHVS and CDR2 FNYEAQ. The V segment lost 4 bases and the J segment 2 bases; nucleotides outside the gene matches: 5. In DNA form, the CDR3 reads TGTGCCAGCAGCTCTGGGACTAGCGGAAACACAGATACGCAGTATTTT. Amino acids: CASSSGTSGNTDTQYF.

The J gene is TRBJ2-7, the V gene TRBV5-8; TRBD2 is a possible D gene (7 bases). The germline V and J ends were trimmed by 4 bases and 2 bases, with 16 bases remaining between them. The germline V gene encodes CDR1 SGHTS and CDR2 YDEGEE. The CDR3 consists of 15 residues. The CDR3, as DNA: TGTGCCAGCAGCCTAATCGGGGGGCCCACCTACGAGCAGTACTTC. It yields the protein CASSLIGGPTYEQYF.

In DNA, the CDR3 is TGTGCCAGCAGTTACTCGATGCGGGACGCGCGTTATAATGAGCAGTTCTTC. Encoded protein: CASSYSMRDARYNEQFF. The rearrangement uses TRBV6-2 or TRBV6-3 and TRBJ2-1; D is perhaps TRBD2 (6 bases). The length of the CDR3 is 17 residues. V shed 0 bases and J shed 7 bases, with 19 bases lying between them. Germline assignment: CDR1 MNHEY and CDR2 SVGEGT.

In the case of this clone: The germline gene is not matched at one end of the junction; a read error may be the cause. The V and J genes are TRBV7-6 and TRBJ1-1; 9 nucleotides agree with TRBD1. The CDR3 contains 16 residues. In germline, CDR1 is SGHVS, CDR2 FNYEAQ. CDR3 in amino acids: CASRLGTGTMNTEAFF. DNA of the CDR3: TGTGCCAGCAGGTTAGGGACAGGGACCATGAACACTGAAGCTTTCTTT.

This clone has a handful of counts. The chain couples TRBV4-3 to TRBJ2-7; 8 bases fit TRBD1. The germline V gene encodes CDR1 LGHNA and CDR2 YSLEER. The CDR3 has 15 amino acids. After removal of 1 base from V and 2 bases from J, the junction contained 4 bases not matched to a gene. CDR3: CASSQATGEPYEQYF. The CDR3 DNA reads TGCGCCAGCAGCCAAGCGACAGGGGAGCCCTACGAGCAGTACTTC.

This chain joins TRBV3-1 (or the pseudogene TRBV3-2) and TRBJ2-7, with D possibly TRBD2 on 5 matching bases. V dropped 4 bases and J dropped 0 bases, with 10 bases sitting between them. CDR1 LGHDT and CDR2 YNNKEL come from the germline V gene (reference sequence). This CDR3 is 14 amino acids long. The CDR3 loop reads CASSPVSGSYEQYF. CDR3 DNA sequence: TGTGCCAGCAGCCCCGTGAGCGGCTCCTACGAGCAGTACTTC.

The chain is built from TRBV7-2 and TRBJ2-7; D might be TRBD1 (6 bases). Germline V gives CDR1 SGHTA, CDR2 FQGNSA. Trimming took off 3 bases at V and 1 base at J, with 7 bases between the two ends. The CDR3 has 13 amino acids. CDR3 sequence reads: CASSFGQSYEQYF. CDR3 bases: TGTGCCAGCAGCTTCGGACAGTCCTACGAGCAGTACTTC.

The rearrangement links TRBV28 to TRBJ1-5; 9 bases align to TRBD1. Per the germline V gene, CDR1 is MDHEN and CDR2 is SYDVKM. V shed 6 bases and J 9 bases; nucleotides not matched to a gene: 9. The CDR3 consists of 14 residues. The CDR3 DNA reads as TGTGCCAGCAGCTGGACAGGGGCCCTTAGGCCCCAGCATTTT. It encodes CASSWTGALRPQHF.

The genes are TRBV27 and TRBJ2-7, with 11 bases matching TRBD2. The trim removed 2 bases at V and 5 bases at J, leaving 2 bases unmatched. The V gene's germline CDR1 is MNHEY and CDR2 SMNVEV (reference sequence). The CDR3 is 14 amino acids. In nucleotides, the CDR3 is TGTGCCAGCAGTTTACTAGCGGGAGGTCACGAGCAGTACTTC. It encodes CASSLLAGGHEQYF.

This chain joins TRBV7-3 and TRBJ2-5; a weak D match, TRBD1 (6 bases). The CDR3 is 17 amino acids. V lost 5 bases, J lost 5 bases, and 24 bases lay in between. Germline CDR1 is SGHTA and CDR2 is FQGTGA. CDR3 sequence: CASSLLHASGGAETQYF. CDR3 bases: TGTGCCAGCAGCCTACTACACGCATCTGGGGGCGCGGAGACCCAGTACTTC.

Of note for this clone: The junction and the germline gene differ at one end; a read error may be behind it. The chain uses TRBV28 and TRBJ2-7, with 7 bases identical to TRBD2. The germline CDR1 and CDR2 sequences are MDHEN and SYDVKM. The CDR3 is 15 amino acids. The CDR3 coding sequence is TGTGCCAGCAGCCCTCTAGCGGCGGGCTCCTACGGGCAGTACTTC. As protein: CASSPLAAGSYGQYF. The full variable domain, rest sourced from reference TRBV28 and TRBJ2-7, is DVKVTQSSRYLVKRTGEKVFLECVQDMDHENMFWYRQDPGLGLRLIYFSYDVKMKEKGDIPEGYSVSREKKERFSLILESASTNQTSMYLCASSPLAAGSYGQYFGPGTRLTVT.

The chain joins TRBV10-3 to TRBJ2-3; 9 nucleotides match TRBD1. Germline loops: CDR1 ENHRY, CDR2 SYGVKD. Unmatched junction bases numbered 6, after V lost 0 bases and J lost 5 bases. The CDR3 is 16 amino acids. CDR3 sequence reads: CAISESRDRVGDTQYF. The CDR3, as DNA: TGTGCCATCAGTGAGTCGAGGGACAGGGTGGGAGATACGCAGTATTTT.

The CDR3 here is CASSLRGGGYGYTF. The DNA of the CDR3 is TGTGCCAGCAGCTTGCGAGGGGGTGGCTATGGCTACACCTTC. The V gene is TRBV11-2, the J gene TRBJ1-2; possible D gene TRBD1, 6 bases. The germline CDR1 and CDR2 sequences are SGHAT and FQNNGV. Trimming took 3 bases from V and 4 from J, leaving 12 bases between them. CDR3 size: 14 residues.

CDR3 loop: CASSFPRGGLSYEQYF. DNA of the CDR3: TGTGCCAGCAGCTTCCCAAGGGGGGGCTTAAGCTACGAGCAGTACTTC. The chain employs TRBV11-1 and TRBJ2-7, with D maybe TRBD2 (7 bases). The CDR3 totals 16 residues. Germline values: CDR1 SGHAT, CDR2 FQDESV (reference sequence). Trimming took off 3 bases at V and 3 bases at J, with 18 bases between the two ends.

The CDR3 DNA follows: TGTGCCAGCAGTGAGCAACAGGGAGTCAACTATGGCTACACCTTC. Encoded protein: CASSEQQGVNYGYTF. The V gene is TRBV6-1, the J gene TRBJ1-2; weak D call: TRBD1 (6 bases). V lost 3 bases, J lost 2 bases, and 13 bases lay in between. CDR1 and CDR2 from the germline V gene are MNHNS and SASEGT. This CDR3 spans 15 amino acids.

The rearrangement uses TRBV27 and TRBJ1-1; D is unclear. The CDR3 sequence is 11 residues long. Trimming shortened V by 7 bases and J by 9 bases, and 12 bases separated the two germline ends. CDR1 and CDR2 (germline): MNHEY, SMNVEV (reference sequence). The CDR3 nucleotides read TGTGCCAGCATAGATCGTGAGAAAGCTTTCTTT. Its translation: CASIDREKAFF.

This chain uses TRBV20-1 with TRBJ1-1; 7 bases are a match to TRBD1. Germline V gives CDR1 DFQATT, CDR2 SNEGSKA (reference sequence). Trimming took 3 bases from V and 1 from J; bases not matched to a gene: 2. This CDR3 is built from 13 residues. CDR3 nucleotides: TGCAGTGCTAGTGGACAGGAGAACACTGAAGCTTTCTTT. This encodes CSASGQENTEAFF.

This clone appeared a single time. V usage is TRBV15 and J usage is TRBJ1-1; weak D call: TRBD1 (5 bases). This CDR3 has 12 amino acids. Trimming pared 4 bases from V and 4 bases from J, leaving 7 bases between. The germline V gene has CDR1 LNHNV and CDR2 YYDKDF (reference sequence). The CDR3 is CATSIRGTEAFF. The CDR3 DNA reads TGTGCCACCAGCATTAGGGGCACTGAAGCTTTCTTT.

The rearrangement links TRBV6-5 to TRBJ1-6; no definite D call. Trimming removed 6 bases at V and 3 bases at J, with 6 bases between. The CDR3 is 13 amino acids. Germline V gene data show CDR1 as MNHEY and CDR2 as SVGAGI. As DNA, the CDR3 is TGTGCCAGCAGCCGGGACTATAATTCACCCCTCCACTTT. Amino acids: CASSRDYNSPLHF.

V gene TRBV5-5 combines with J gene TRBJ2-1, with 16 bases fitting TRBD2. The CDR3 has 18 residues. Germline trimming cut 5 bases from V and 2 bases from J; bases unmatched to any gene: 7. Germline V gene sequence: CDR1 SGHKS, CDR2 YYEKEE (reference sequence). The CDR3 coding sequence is TGTGCCAGCAGGGGACTAGCGGGAGGGCTTGAAGCCTACAATGAGCAGTTCTTC. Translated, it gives CASRGLAGGLEAYNEQFF.

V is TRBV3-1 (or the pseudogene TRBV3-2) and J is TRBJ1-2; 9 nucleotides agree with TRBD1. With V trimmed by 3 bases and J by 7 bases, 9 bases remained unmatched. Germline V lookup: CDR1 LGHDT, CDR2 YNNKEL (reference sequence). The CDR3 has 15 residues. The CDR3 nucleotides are TGTGCCAGCAGCCACTATACGGGACAGGGAGGTGGCTACACCTTC. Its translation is CASSHYTGQGGGYTF.

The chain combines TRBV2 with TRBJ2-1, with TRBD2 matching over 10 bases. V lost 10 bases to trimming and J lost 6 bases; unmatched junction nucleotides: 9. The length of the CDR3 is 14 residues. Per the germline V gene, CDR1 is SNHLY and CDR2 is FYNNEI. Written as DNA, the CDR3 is TGTGCCACTAGCAGCGGGGGGGCGGGCAATGAGCAGTTCTTC. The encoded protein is CATSSGGAGNEQFF.

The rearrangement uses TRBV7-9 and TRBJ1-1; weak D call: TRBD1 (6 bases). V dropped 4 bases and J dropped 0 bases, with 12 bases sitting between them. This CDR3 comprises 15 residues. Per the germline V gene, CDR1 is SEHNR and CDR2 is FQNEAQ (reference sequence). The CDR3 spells CASSSQGTMNTEAFF. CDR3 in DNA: TGTGCCAGCAGCTCCCAGGGGACCATGAACACTGAAGCTTTCTTT.

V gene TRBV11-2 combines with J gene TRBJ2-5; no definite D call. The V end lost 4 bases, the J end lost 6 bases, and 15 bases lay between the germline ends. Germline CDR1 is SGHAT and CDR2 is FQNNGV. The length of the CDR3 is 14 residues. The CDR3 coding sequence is TGTGCCAGCAGCTCCCTGACCCGGAGCCAGACCCAGTACTTC. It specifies CASSSLTRSQTQYF.